This T cell receptor (beta chain) is drawn from a study of CD4+ T cells in melanoma. The study, taken as a whole, reports: CD8+ T cell, macrophage and B cell function reportedly correlated with neoantigen-specific CD4+ T cells. Reportedly, melanoma neoantigen-specific CD4+ T cells showed varied differentiation states.

The CDR3 covers 14 residues. Per the germline V gene, CDR1 is SNHLY and CDR2 is FYNNEI. The ends were cut back, 8 bases at V and 1 base at J, with 12 bases in the middle. By frequency in the sample, this clone is medium-sized (0.01 to 0.1%). Its target is unknown. Using immunoSEQ multiplex PCR, the repertoire was profiled, and TCRdb retains in-frame clones only, with some absent. This table holds 20,000 to 25,000 clones, roughly 87% found once. Material: cells from a culture (not recorded whether cultured in vitro). This TCR derives from a human donor with melanoma. The genes are TRBV2 and TRBJ1-5; maybe TRBD1 (6 bases). The CDR3 DNA sequence: TGTGCCAGCGGCAGGGGCTTGAGCAATCAGCCCCAGCATTTT. Protein product: CASGRGLSNQPQHF. Full variable domain (rest looked up from reference TRBV2 and TRBJ1-5): EPEVTQTPSHQVTQMGQEVILRCVPISNHLYFYWYRQILGQKVEFLVSFYNNEISEKSEIFDDQFSVERPDGSNFTLKIRSTKLEDSAMYFCASGRGLSNQPQHFGDGTRLSIL.